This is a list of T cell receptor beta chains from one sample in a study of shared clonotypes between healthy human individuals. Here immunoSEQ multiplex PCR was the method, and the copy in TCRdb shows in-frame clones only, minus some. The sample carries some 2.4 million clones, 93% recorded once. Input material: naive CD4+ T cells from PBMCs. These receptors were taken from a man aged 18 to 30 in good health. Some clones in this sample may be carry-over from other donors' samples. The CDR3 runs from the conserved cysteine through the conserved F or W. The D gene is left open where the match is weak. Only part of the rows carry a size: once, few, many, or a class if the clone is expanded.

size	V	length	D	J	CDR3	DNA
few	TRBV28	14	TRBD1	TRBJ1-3	CASRDRVAGNTIYF	TGTGCCAGCAGGGACAGGGTCGCTGGAAACACCATATATTTT
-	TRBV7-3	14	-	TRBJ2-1	CASSLSGTLNEQFF	TGTGCCAGCAGCTTATCCGGGACTCTGAATGAGCAGTTCTTC
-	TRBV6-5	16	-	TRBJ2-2	CASSYSGGVDTGELFF	TGTGCCAGCAGTTACTCGGGTGGGGTGGATACCGGGGAGCTGTTTTTT
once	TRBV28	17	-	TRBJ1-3	CASSLSDAGWAGNTIYF	TGTGCCAGCAGTTTATCTGACGCGGGGTGGGCTGGAAACACCATATATTTT
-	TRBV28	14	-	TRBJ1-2	CASSRPLGLQGYTF	TGTGCCAGCAGTCGTCCTCTTGGACTACAGGGCTACACCTTC
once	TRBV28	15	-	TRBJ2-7	CASTGGLTEAYEQYF	TGTGCCAGCACCGGCGGGCTGACGGAAGCCTACGAGCAGTACTTC
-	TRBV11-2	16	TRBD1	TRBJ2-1	CASSLAGTGTHNEQFF	TGTGCCAGCAGCTTAGCGGGGACAGGGACCCACAATGAGCAGTTCTTC
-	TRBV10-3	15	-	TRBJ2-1	CAIRLGAGYDNEQFF	TGTGCCATCAGACTAGGCGCGGGTTACGACAATGAGCAGTTCTTC
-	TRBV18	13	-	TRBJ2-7	CASSLGRFYEQYF	TGTGCCAGCTCCCTAGGACGGTTTTACGAGCAGTACTTC
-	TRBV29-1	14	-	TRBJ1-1	CSVEVTGASTEAFF	TGCAGCGTTGAAGTTACGGGGGCGAGCACTGAAGCTTTCTTT
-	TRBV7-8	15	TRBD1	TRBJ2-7	CASSTVGQGAYEQYF	TGTGCCAGCAGCACCGTGGGACAGGGGGCCTACGAGCAGTACTTC
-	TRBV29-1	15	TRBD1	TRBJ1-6	CSVLTGTGENSPLHF	TGCAGCGTCCTGACCGGGACAGGGGAAAATTCACCCCTCCACTTT
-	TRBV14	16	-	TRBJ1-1	CASSQDWGPMNTEAFF	TGTGCCAGCAGCCAAGATTGGGGACCCATGAACACTGAAGCTTTCTTT
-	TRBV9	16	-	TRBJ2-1	CASSGPRGGAYNEQFF	TGTGCCAGCAGCGGTCCTAGGGGGGGAGCCTACAATGAGCAGTTCTTC
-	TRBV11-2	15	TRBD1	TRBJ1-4	CASSLTGTDWEKLFF	TGTGCCAGCAGCTTGACCGGGACAGATTGGGAAAAACTGTTTTTT
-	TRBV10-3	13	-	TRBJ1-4	CATGGATNEKLFF	TGTGCCACGGGGGGGGCCACTAATGAAAAACTGTTTTTT
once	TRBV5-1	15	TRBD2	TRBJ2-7	CASSSTSGGSYEQYF	TGCGCCAGCAGCTCGACTAGCGGGGGATCCTACGAGCAGTACTTC
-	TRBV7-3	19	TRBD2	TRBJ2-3	CASSLIGRLARLGTDTQYF	TGTGCCAGCAGCTTAATCGGCCGACTAGCGCGATTGGGCACAGATACGCAGTATTTT
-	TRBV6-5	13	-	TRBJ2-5	CASRSQGRETQYF	TGTGCCAGCAGAAGCCAGGGTCGGGAGACCCAGTACTTC
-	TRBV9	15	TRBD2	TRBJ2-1	CASSERTSSNNEQFF	TGTGCCAGCAGCGAACGGACTAGCAGCAACAATGAGCAGTTCTTC
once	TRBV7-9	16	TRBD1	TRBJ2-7	CASSSPDRALTYEQYF	TGTGCCAGCAGCTCCCCAGACAGGGCTTTAACCTACGAGCAGTACTTC
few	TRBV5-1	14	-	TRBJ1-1	CASSYQTENTEAFF	TGCGCCAGCAGCTACCAAACGGAGAACACTGAAGCTTTCTTT
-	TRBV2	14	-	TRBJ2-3	CASKAEAGPDTQYF	TGTGCCAGCAAAGCGGAGGCGGGCCCAGATACGCAGTATTTT
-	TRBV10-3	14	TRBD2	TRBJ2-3	CAIRTSGGADTQYF	TGTGCCATCAGGACTAGCGGGGGAGCAGATACGCAGTATTTT
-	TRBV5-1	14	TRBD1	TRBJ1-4	CASSSGTGYEKLFF	TGCGCCAGCAGCTCCGGGACAGGGTATGAAAAACTGTTTTTT
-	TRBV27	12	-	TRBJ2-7	CASSSQGYEQYF	TGTGCCAGCAGTTCCCAGGGCTACGAGCAGTACTTC
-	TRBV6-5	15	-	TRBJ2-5	CASSYSRGAGETQYF	TGTGCCAGCAGTTACTCGAGGGGGGCGGGAGAGACCCAGTACTTC
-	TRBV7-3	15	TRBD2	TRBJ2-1	CASSPRTSSRNEQFF	TGTGCCAGCAGCCCCAGGACTAGTTCCCGTAATGAGCAGTTCTTC
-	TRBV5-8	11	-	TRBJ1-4	CASSDRPRLFF	TGTGCCAGCAGTGACAGGCCACGACTGTTTTTT
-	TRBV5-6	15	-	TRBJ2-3	CASSFRTAHTDTQYF	TGTGCCAGCAGCTTCCGGACGGCCCACACAGATACGCAGTATTTT
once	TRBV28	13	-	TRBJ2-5	CASSFNSQETQYF	TGTGCCAGCAGTTTTAATTCCCAAGAGACCCAGTACTTC
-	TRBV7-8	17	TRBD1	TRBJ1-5	CASSLLQGAKDNQPQHF	TGTGCCAGCAGCCTCTTACAGGGGGCGAAGGACAATCAGCCCCAGCATTTT
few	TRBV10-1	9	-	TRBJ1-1	CASWTGAFF	TGCGCCAGCTGGACTGGAGCTTTCTTT
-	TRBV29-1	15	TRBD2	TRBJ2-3	CSVVGLAPRTDTQYF	TGCAGCGTGGTGGGACTAGCGCCCCGCACAGATACGCAGTATTTT
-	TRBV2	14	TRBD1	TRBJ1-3	CASIDRGTGNTIYF	TGTGCCAGCATAGACAGGGGAACTGGAAACACCATATATTTT
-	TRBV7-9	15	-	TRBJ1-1	CASSSHSTTSTEAFF	TGTGCCAGCAGCTCCCACTCAACCACGAGCACTGAAGCTTTCTTT
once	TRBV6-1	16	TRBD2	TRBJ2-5	CASSGGLAGYQETQYF	TGTGCCAGCAGTGGAGGACTAGCGGGATACCAAGAGACCCAGTACTTC
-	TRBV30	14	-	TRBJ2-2	CAWKGRGSTGELFF	TGTGCCTGGAAGGGCAGGGGTAGCACCGGGGAGCTGTTTTTT
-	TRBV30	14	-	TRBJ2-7	CAWSGAQKVHEQYF	TGTGCCTGGAGTGGAGCACAGAAAGTCCACGAGCAGTACTTC
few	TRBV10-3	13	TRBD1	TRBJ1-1	CAIRTGANTEAFF	TGTGCCATCAGGACAGGGGCGAACACTGAAGCTTTCTTT
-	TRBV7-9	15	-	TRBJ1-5	CASSRSQGGVQPQHF	TGTGCCAGCAGCCGCTCTCAGGGAGGCGTGCAGCCCCAGCATTTT
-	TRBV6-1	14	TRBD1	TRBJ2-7	CASSAGTGLREQYF	TGTGCCAGCAGTGCCGGGACAGGGTTGAGGGAGCAGTACTTC
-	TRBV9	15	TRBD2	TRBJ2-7	CASSVTSGNWDEQYF	TGTGCCAGCAGCGTGACTAGCGGGAACTGGGACGAGCAGTACTTC
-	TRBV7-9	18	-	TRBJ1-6	CASTDHPNSGRVLSPLHF	TGTGCCAGCACCGATCACCCCAATTCGGGCAGGGTGTTGTCACCCCTCCACTTT
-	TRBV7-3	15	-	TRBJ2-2	CASSLTPSVTGELFF	TGTGCCAGCAGCTTAACGCCTAGCGTCACCGGGGAGCTGTTTTTT
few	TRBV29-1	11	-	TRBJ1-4	CSVESGEKLFF	TGCAGCGTTGAATCGGGGGAAAAACTGTTTTTT
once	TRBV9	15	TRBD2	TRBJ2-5	CASSVGGGRAETQYF	TGTGCCAGCAGCGTAGGGGGCGGGAGAGCTGAGACCCAGTACTTC